The following is a T cell receptor beta chain sequence with its context. What it recognizes is unknown. TCRdb's copy holds only in-frame clones and misses some; the assay was immunoSEQ multiplex PCR. The sample carries about 140,000 clones, roughly 86% recorded once. This record belongs to a study of cytomegalovirus exposure and HLA in healthy donors. Findings and limits, study-wide: Among TCR beta chains, those listed as cytomegalovirus-associated numbered about 160.

CDR3 length equals 13 residues. V lost 3 bases to trimming and J lost 4 bases; unmatched junction nucleotides: 5. In germline, CDR1 is GTSNPN, CDR2 SVGIG (reference sequence). V and J are TRBV30 and TRBJ1-1, with 7 nucleotides matching TRBD1. This clonotype was obtained from a woman in her 30s in good health and CMV-seronegative. Source material: PBMCs. CDR3 amino acids: CAWRQGLSTEAFF. The DNA of the CDR3 is TGTGCCTGGAGACAGGGGCTTAGCACTGAAGCTTTCTTT.